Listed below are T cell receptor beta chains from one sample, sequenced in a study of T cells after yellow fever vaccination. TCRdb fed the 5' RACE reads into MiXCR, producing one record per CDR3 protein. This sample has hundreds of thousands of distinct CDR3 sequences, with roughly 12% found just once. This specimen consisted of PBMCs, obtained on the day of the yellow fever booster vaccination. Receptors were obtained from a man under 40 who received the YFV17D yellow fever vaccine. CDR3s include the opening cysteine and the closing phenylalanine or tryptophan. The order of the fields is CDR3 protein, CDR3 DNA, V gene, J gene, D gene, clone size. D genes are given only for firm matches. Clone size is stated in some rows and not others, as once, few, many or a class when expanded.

CSVEDTTDPYEQYF	TGCAGCGTTGAAGACACGACCGACCCCTACGAGCAGTACTTC	TRBV29-1	TRBJ2-7	NA	NA
CASSLALDSYEQYF	TGTGCCAGCAGCTTAGCCCTGGACAGCTACGAGCAGTACTTC	TRBV7-8	TRBJ2-7	NA	NA
CASSSGTSGNQYF	TGTGCCAGCAGCTCCGGGACTAGCGGGAACCAGTACTTC	TRBV7-2	TRBJ2-5	TRBD2	NA
CASSFRLLAEGSYEQYF	TGTGCCAGCAGTTTCCGTCTATTAGCGGAGGGTTCCTACGAGCAGTACTTC	TRBV12-3/TRBV12-4	TRBJ2-7	NA	few
CASSVVNTGELFF	TGCGCCAGCAGTGTTGTGAACACCGGGGAGCTGTTTTTT	TRBV5-1	TRBJ2-2	NA	few
CASSVTGNTGELFF	TGTGCCAGCAGTGTTACGGGGAACACCGGGGAGCTGTTTTTT	TRBV7-8	TRBJ2-2	NA	many
CASSLGQGIETQYF	TGTGCCAGCAGTTTGGGACAGGGGATTGAGACCCAGTACTTC	TRBV12-3/TRBV12-4	TRBJ2-5	TRBD1	few
CSATQPRVSSYEQYF	TGCAGTGCTACCCAGCCTCGGGTGAGCTCCTACGAGCAGTACTTC	TRBV20-1	TRBJ2-7	NA	NA
CASSDPGGVQKYSEQFF	TGTGCCAGCAGCGACCCGGGGGGGGTCCAGAAGTACAGTGAGCAGTTCTTC	TRBV7-2	TRBJ2-1	TRBD2	NA
CATSDSRQGGKFNEQFF	TGTGCCACCAGTGATTCAAGACAGGGGGGAAAATTCAATGAGCAGTTCTTC	TRBV24-1	TRBJ2-1	TRBD1	few
CATSRGDRGRRDTEAFF	TGTGCCACCAGCAGAGGAGACAGGGGGCGCAGGGACACTGAAGCTTTCTTT	TRBV15	TRBJ1-1	TRBD1	NA
CASSDGQGLSRYTF	TGCGCCAGCAGCGACGGACAGGGATTGTCGCGCTACACCTTC	TRBV5-1	TRBJ1-2	TRBD1	few
CASSFRGEDTQYF	TGTGCCAGCAGCTTCCGGGGCGAAGATACGCAGTATTTT	TRBV3-1	TRBJ2-3	NA	NA
CSARAAWTGGWETQYF	TGCAGTGCTAGAGCCGCATGGACAGGGGGCTGGGAGACCCAGTACTTC	TRBV20-1	TRBJ2-5	TRBD1	few
CASSFRALWDEQYF	TGCGCCAGCAGCTTCCGTGCTCTCTGGGACGAGCAGTACTTC	TRBV5-1	TRBJ2-7	NA	NA
CASSFEGTQYF	TGTGCCAGCAGCTTCGAGGGTACGCAGTATTTT	TRBV13	TRBJ2-3	NA	few
CAISEDDYGYTF	TGTGCCATCAGCGAAGACGACTATGGCTACACCTTC	TRBV10-3	TRBJ1-2	NA	NA
CASSQFFRDSSYEQYF	TGTGCCAGCAGCCAATTTTTCCGGGACAGCTCCTACGAGCAGTACTTC	TRBV3-1	TRBJ2-7	TRBD1	NA
CAWSGGGGSEAFF	TGTGCCTGGAGCGGAGGGGGGGGTTCTGAAGCTTTCTTT	TRBV30	TRBJ1-1	NA	NA
CSAAGPGNTEAFF	TGCAGTGCCGCGGGACCCGGGAACACTGAAGCTTTCTTT	TRBV20-1	TRBJ1-1	NA	few
CSARDHRGGNQPQHF	TGCAGTGCTAGAGATCACAGGGGAGGCAATCAGCCCCAGCATTTT	TRBV20-1	TRBJ1-5	TRBD1	NA
CASHGQGNTEAFF	TGTGCCAGCCATGGACAGGGGAACACTGAAGCTTTCTTT	TRBV27	TRBJ1-1	TRBD1	few
CASSLGGNTQYF	TGTGCCAGCAGCTTAGGCGGGAATACGCAGTATTTT	TRBV7-2	TRBJ2-3	NA	NA
CASRKQNTEAFF	TGTGCCAGCAGAAAACAGAACACTGAAGCTTTCTTT	TRBV6-2/TRBV6-3	TRBJ1-1	NA	NA
CSATWDRVLAGDEQYF	TGCAGTGCTACCTGGGACAGGGTACTAGCGGGAGACGAGCAGTACTTC	TRBV20-1	TRBJ2-7	TRBD2	NA
CATSAADSTIEKLFF	TGTGCCACCAGTGCTGCGGACAGTACTATTGAAAAACTGTTTTTT	TRBV24-1	TRBJ1-4	NA	few
CATSRDRRSGNEQFF	TGTGCCACCAGCAGAGATAGGCGGTCAGGCAATGAGCAGTTCTTC	TRBV15	TRBJ2-1	NA	NA
CASSQGNSYTGELFF	TGTGCCAGCAGCCAAGGCAACAGCTACACCGGGGAGCTGTTTTTT	TRBV3-1	TRBJ2-2	NA	medium-sized
CSAREGDDTQYF	TGCAGTGCTAGAGAAGGCGACGATACGCAGTATTTT	TRBV20-1	TRBJ2-3	NA	few
CASSWGADTEAFF	TGTGCCAGCAGCTGGGGGGCGGACACTGAAGCTTTCTTT	TRBV7-9	TRBJ1-1	NA	NA
CSAPPHPDTQYF	TGCAGTGCTCCTCCCCACCCGGATACGCAGTATTTT	TRBV20-1	TRBJ2-3	NA	NA